Following are 5 T cell receptor beta chains from one sample sequenced in a study of regulatory T cells in long-lasting Graves disease. Time point meaning: newly diagnosed GD, antithyroid drugs for less than 3 months. PBMC RNA served as the TCR library source. Arm-PCR of CDR3 regions and iRepertoire HTBI primers were the basis on which TCR beta libraries were built. Each CDR3 protein gets one entry after TCRdb re-called the multiplex PCR reads with MiXCR. This sample yields some 450,000 distinct CDR3 sequences, of which 15% to 20% are seen a single time; over 8.5% belongs to the top ten. These same data were also listed under a study on T cells in Graves' hyperthyroidism and ophthalmopathy.

The source material was peripheral blood mononuclear cells (PBMCs), sampled at new diagnosis, from a patient treated with antithyroid drugs. Receptors were obtained from a woman in her twenties or thirties with Graves disease.

This clonotype has at least ten counts. The chain uses TRBV4-3 and TRBJ1-2; the match to TRBD1 covers 7 bases. CDR3 length: 15 residues. V lost 0 bases to trimming and J lost 6 bases; unmatched junction nucleotides: 7. Germline V gives CDR1 LGHNA, CDR2 YSLEER. CDR3 nucleotide sequence: TGCGCCAGCAGCCAAGATCAGAGACAGGGTGATGGCTACACCTTC. Translating gives CASSQDQRQGDGYTF.

Notes on this clonotype: A much bigger clone sits one base away, suggesting this may be a read error. The chain is built from TRBV7-9 and TRBJ2-7, with 10 bases matching TRBD1. V shed 8 bases and J 6 bases; nucleotides not matched to a gene: 7. CDR1 and CDR2 (germline): SEHNR, FQNEAQ (reference sequence). The CDR3 is 13 residues long. CDR3: CASGGQGDCEQYF. The CDR3, as DNA: TGTGCCAGCGGTGGACAGGGGGACTGCGAGCAGTACTTC.

The J gene is TRBJ1-6, the V gene TRBV4-1, with no clear D. V lost 3 bases, J lost 8 bases, and 5 bases lay in between. Per germline, CDR1 MGHRA and CDR2 YSYEKL. This CDR3 is built from 12 residues. The CDR3 sequence: CASSQPDSPLHF. DNA for the CDR3: TGCGCCAGCAGCCAGCCCGATTCACCCCTCCACTTT.

This clonotype was counted ten times or more. This chain joins TRBV7-8 and TRBJ2-7, with TRBD1 as a possible D gene (6 bases). The germline CDR1 and CDR2 sequences are SGHVS and FQNEAQ. Trimming stripped 3 bases from V and 2 bases from J, with 14 bases between. The CDR3 consists of 15 residues. This chain's CDR3 is CASSFRRDKAYEQYF. The CDR3 nucleotides read TGTGCCAGCAGCTTTCGTAGGGACAAGGCCTACGAGCAGTACTTC.

The table lists this clonotype with many counts. This chain uses TRBV12-3 or TRBV12-4 with TRBJ2-7; 7 bases fit TRBD2. V lost 1 base, J lost 0 bases, and 6 bases stayed unmatched. This CDR3 spans 16 amino acids. CDR3 amino acids: CASSLGEGFLSYEQYF. CDR3 nucleotides: TGTGCCAGCAGTTTAGGGGAGGGCTTCCTCTCCTACGAGCAGTACTTC.